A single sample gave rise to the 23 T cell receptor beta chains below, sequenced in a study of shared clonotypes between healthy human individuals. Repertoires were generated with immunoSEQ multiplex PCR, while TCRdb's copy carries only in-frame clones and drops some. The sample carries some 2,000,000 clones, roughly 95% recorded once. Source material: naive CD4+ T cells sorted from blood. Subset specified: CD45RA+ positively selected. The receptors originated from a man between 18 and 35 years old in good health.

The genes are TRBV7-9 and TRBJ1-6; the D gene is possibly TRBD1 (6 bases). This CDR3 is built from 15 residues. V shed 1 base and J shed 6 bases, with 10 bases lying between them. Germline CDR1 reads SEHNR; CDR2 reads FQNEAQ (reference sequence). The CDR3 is CASSLGGASNSPLHF. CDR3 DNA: TGTGCCAGCAGCTTAGGGGGGGCCTCTAATTCACCCCTCCACTTT.

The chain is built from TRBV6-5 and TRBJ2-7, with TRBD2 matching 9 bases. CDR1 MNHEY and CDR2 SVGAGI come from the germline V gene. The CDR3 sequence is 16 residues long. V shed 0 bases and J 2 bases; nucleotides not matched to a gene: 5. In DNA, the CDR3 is TGTGCCAGCAGTTACTCGGGGCGGGGGGGCGCCTACGAGCAGTACTTC. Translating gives CASSYSGRGGAYEQYF.

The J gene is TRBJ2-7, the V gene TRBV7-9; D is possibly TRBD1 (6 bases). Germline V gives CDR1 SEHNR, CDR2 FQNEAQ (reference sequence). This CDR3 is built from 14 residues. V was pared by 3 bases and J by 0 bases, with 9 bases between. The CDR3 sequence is CASSFGQSSYEQYF. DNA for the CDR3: TGTGCCAGCAGCTTCGGACAGAGCTCCTACGAGCAGTACTTC.

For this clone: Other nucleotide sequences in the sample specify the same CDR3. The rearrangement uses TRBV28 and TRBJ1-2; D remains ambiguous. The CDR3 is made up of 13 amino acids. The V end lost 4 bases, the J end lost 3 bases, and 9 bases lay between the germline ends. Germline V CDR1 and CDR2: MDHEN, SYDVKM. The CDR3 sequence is CASSSGLYYGYTF. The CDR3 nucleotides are TGTGCCAGCAGTTCTGGACTTTACTATGGCTACACCTTC.

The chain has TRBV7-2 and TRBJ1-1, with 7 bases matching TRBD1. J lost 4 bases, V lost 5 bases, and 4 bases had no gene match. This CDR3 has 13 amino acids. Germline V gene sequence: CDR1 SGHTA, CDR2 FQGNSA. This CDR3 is CASSQRGLTEAFF. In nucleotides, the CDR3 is TGTGCCAGCAGCCAAAGGGGGCTCACTGAAGCTTTCTTT.

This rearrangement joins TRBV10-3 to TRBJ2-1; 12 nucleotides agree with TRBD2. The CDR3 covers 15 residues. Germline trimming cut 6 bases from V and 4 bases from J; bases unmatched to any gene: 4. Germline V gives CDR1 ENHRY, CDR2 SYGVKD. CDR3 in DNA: TGTGCCATCAGGGCTAGCGGGGGGGGTTACAATGAGCAGTTCTTC. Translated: CAIRASGGGYNEQFF.

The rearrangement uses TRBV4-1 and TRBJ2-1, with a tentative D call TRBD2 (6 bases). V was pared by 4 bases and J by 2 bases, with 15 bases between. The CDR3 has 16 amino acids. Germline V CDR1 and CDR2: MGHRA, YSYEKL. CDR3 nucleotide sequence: TGCGCCAGCAGCCCGACCGGGGGAAGTCCCTACAATGAGCAGTTCTTC. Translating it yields CASSPTGGSPYNEQFF.

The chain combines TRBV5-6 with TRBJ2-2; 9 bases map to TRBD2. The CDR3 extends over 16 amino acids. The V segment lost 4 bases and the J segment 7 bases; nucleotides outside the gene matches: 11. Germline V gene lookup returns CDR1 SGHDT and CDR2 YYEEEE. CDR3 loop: CASSRVSGRFNGELFF. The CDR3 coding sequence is TGTGCCAGCAGCAGGGTCAGCGGGAGGTTTAACGGGGAGCTGTTTTTT.

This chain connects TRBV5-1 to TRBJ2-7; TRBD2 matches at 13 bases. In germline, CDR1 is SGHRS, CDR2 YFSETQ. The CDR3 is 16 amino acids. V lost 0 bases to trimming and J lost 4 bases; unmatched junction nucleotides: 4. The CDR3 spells CASSLGSGLAGYEQYF. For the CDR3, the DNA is TGCGCCAGCAGCTTGGGTTCGGGACTAGCGGGGTACGAGCAGTACTTC.

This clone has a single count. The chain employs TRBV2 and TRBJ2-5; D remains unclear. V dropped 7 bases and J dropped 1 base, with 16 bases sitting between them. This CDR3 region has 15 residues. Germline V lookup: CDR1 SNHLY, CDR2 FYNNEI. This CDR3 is CASIKGQTFQETQYF. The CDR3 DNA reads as TGTGCCAGCATTAAGGGCCAGACCTTCCAAGAGACCCAGTACTTC.

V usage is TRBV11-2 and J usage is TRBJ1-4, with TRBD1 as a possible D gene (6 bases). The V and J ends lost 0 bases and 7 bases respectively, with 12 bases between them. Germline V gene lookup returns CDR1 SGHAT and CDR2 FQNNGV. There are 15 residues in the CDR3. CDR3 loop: CASSLDSGAFEKLFF. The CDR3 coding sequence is TGTGCCAGCAGCTTAGACTCAGGGGCGTTTGAAAAACTGTTTTTT.

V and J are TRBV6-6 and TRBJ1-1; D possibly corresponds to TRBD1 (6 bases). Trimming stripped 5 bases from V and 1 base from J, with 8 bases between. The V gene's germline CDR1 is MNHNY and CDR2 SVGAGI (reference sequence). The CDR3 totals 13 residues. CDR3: CASSKGENTEAFF. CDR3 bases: TGTGCCAGCAGTAAGGGGGAGAACACTGAAGCTTTCTTT.

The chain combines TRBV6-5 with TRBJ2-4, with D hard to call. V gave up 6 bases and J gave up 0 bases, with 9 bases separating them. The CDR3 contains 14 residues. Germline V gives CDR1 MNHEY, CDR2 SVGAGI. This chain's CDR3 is CASSSLEAKNIQYF. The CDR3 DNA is TGTGCCAGCAGCTCCCTTGAAGCCAAAAACATTCAGTACTTC.

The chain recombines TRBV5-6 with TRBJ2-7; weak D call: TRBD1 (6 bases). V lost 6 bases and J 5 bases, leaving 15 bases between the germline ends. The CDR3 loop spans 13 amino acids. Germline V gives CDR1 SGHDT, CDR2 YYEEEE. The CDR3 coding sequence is TGTGCCAGCAACCTAGGGGGAGTCCACGAGCAGTACTTC. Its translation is CASNLGGVHEQYF.

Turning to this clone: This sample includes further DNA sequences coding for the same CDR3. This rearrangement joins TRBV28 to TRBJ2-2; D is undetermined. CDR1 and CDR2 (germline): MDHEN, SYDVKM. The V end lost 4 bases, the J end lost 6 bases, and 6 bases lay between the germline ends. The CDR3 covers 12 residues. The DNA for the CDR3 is TGTGCCAGCAGTTCCCCGGCCGGGGAGCTGTTTTTT. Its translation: CASSSPAGELFF.

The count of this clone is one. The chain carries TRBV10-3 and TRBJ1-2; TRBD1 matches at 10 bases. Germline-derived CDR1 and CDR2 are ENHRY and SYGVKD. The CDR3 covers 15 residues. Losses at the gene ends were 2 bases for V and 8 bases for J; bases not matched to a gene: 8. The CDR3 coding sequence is TGTGCCATCAGTGAGCGGGACAGGGGCGCGCAAGGCTACACCTTC. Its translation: CAISERDRGAQGYTF.

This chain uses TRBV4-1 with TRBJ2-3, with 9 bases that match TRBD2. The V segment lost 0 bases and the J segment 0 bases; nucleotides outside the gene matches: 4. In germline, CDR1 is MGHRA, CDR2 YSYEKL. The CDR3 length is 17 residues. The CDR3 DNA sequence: TGCGCCAGCAGCCAAGATAGCGGGGGACCTAGCACAGATACGCAGTATTTT. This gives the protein CASSQDSGGPSTDTQYF.

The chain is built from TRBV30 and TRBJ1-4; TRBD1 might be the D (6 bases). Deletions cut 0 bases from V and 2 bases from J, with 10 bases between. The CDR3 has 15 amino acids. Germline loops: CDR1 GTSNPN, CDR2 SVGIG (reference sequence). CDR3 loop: CAWSVGGRTNEKLFF. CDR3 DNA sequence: TGTGCCTGGAGTGTAGGGGGTAGGACTAATGAAAAACTGTTTTTT.

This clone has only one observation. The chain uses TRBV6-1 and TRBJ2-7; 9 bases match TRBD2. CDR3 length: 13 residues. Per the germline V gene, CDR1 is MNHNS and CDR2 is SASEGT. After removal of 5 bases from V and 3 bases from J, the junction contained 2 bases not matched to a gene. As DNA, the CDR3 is TGTGCCAGCAGTCGACTAGCGGACTACGAGCAGTACTTC. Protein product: CASSRLADYEQYF.

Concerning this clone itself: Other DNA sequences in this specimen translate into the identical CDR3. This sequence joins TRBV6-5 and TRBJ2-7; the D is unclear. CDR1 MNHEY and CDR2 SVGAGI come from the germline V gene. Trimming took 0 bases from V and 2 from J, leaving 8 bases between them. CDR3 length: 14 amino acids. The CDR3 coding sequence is TGTGCCAGCAGTTACTCAGGGCAAACCTACGAGCAGTACTTC. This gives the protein CASSYSGQTYEQYF.

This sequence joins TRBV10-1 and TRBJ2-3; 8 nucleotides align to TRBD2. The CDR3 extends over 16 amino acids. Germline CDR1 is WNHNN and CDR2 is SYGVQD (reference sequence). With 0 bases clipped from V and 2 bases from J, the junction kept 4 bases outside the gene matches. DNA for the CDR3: TGCGCCAGCAGTGAGTCGGCGGGGGGCTTCACAGATACGCAGTATTTT. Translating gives CASSESAGGFTDTQYF.

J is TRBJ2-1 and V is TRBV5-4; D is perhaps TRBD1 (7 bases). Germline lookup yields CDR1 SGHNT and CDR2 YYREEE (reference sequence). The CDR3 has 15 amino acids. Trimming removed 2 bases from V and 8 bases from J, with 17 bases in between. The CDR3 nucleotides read TGTGCCAGCAGCTTCCGGGCAGGGGGGATCGATGAGCAGTTCTTC. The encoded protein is CASSFRAGGIDEQFF.

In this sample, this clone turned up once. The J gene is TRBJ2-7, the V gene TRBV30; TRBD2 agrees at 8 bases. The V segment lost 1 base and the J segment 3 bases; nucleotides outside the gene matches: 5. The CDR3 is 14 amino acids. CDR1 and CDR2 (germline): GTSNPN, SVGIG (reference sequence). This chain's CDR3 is CAWSEASGGYEQYF. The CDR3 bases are TGTGCCTGGAGTGAAGCGAGCGGGGGCTACGAGCAGTACTTC.